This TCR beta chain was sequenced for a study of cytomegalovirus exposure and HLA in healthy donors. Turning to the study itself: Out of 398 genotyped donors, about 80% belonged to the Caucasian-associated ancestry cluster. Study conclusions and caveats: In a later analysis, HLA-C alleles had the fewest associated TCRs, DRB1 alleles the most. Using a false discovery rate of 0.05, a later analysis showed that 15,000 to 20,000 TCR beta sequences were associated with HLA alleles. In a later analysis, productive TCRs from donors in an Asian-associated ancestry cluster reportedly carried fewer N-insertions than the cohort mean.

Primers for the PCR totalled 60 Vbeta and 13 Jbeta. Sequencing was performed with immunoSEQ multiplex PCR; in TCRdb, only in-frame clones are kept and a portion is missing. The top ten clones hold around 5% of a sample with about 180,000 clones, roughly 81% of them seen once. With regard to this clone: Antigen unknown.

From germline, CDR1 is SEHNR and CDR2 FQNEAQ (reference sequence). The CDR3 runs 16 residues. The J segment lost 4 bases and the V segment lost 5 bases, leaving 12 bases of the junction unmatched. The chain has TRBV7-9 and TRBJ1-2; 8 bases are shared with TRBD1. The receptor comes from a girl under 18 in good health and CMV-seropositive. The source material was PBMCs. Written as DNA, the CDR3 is TGTGCCAGCAGCCCTCTGGAGGGCGACAGGGGCTATGGCTACACCTTC. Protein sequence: CASSPLEGDRGYGYTF.